Listed below are T cell receptor beta chains from one sample, sequenced in a study of early T cells in non-severe SARS-CoV-2 infection. Each CDR3 protein is one row after TCRdb ran MiXCR on the 5' RACE reads. The sample consists of 55,000 to 70,000 distinct CDR3 sequences, roughly 13% of them appearing once. Material: whole blood. The source is an adult who was a healthcare worker with PCR-confirmed SARS-CoV-2 infection or an uninfected control (not recorded which). CDR3s include the opening cysteine and the closing phenylalanine or tryptophan. D genes are given only for firm matches. The size field is filled for only some rows; it gives once, few, many or a size class.

J gene: TRBJ1-2
clone size: -
V gene: TRBV30
D gene: TRBD1
CDR3 DNA: TGTGCCTGGAGCCTGGGACAGTACAATGGCTACACCTTC
CDR3 protein: CAWSLGQYNGYTF

J gene: TRBJ1-3
clone size: few
V gene: TRBV3-1
D gene: -
CDR3 DNA: TGTGCCAGCAGCCAAAGACCGGGTCTCTCTGGAAACACCATATATTTT
CDR3 protein: CASSQRPGLSGNTIYF

J gene: TRBJ2-6
clone size: -
V gene: TRBV29-1
D gene: TRBD2
CDR3 DNA: TGCAGCGTCTCGGGGACTAGCAGCTCTGGGGCCAACGTCCTGACTTTC
CDR3 protein: CSVSGTSSSGANVLTF

J gene: TRBJ2-7
clone size: many
V gene: TRBV9
D gene: TRBD2
CDR3 DNA: TGTGCCAGCAGCGCTACACTACTAGCGGGGGCCTACGAGCAGTACTTC
CDR3 protein: CASSATLLAGAYEQYF

J gene: TRBJ2-2
clone size: many
V gene: TRBV7-9
D gene: TRBD1
CDR3 DNA: TGTGCCAGCAGGCCTAGTCCGAGCCGGGACAGGGGTAGAACCGGGGAGCTGTTTTTT
CDR3 protein: CASRPSPSRDRGRTGELFF

J gene: TRBJ1-5
clone size: many
V gene: TRBV6-1
D gene: -
CDR3 DNA: TGTGCCAGCAGTGAAGCGGGGAGGGGAACCCTGAGCAATCAGCCCCAGCATTTT
CDR3 protein: CASSEAGRGTLSNQPQHF

J gene: TRBJ2-5
clone size: few
V gene: TRBV29-1
D gene: -
CDR3 DNA: TGCAGCGTTGCTTTGCTGTACCAAGAGACCCAGTACTTC
CDR3 protein: CSVALLYQETQYF

J gene: TRBJ2-3
clone size: few
V gene: TRBV5-6
D gene: -
CDR3 DNA: TGTGCCAGCAACTACAGGGCCCAGCGGAGCACAGATACGCAGTATTTT
CDR3 protein: CASNYRAQRSTDTQYF

J gene: TRBJ2-1
clone size: few
V gene: TRBV15
D gene: TRBD2
CDR3 DNA: TGTGCCACCAGCAGCCCCAGTAGCGGGAAAAGGAACAATGAGCAGTTCTTC
CDR3 protein: CATSSPSSGKRNNEQFF

J gene: TRBJ2-6
clone size: many
V gene: TRBV5-1
D gene: -
CDR3 DNA: TGCGCCAGCAGTTGGCTTGTGGGCTCTGGGGCCAACGTCCTGACTTTC
CDR3 protein: CASSWLVGSGANVLTF

J gene: TRBJ2-2
clone size: -
V gene: TRBV9
D gene: TRBD2
CDR3 DNA: TGTGCCAGCAGCCCCACTAGCGGGCCCGGGGAGCTGTTTTTT
CDR3 protein: CASSPTSGPGELFF

J gene: TRBJ2-5
clone size: many
V gene: TRBV7-8
D gene: TRBD1
CDR3 DNA: TGTGCCAGCAGCCGGGACAGAGGAGAGACCCAGTACTTC
CDR3 protein: CASSRDRGETQYF

J gene: TRBJ2-5
clone size: many
V gene: TRBV20-1
D gene: -
CDR3 DNA: TGCAGTGCTATGGATACGTATAAGTCGGGGACCCAGTACTTC
CDR3 protein: CSAMDTYKSGTQYF

J gene: TRBJ2-1
clone size: many
V gene: TRBV20-1
D gene: TRBD2
CDR3 DNA: TGCAGTGTCGAGACTAGCGGGGACTACAATGAGCAGTTCTTC
CDR3 protein: CSVETSGDYNEQFF

J gene: TRBJ1-2
clone size: few
V gene: TRBV15
D gene: -
CDR3 DNA: TGTGCCACCAGCAGAGTTCGGGGGACTGGCTACACCTTC
CDR3 protein: CATSRVRGTGYTF

J gene: TRBJ2-3
clone size: many
V gene: TRBV3-1
D gene: TRBD1
CDR3 DNA: TGTGCCAGCAGGGCGACAGGGACCGATACGCAGTATTTT
CDR3 protein: CASRATGTDTQYF

J gene: TRBJ2-7
clone size: few
V gene: TRBV3-1
D gene: -
CDR3 DNA: TGTGCCAGCAGCCGGAGGGGTCCCTACGAGCAGTACTTC
CDR3 protein: CASSRRGPYEQYF

J gene: TRBJ2-5
clone size: -
V gene: TRBV20-1
D gene: TRBD2
CDR3 DNA: TGCAGTGCTAGATACGGGACTAGCAAAGAGACCCAGTACTTC
CDR3 protein: CSARYGTSKETQYF

J gene: TRBJ2-1
clone size: few
V gene: TRBV24-1
D gene: TRBD1
CDR3 DNA: TGTGCCACCAGTGAATATGACAGGGATGGTTGGGATGAGCAGTTCTTC
CDR3 protein: CATSEYDRDGWDEQFF

J gene: TRBJ2-5
clone size: few
V gene: TRBV28
D gene: -
CDR3 DNA: TGTGCCAGCAGGAACCTACGGGGGCAGTTGGAGACCCAGTACTTC
CDR3 protein: CASRNLRGQLETQYF